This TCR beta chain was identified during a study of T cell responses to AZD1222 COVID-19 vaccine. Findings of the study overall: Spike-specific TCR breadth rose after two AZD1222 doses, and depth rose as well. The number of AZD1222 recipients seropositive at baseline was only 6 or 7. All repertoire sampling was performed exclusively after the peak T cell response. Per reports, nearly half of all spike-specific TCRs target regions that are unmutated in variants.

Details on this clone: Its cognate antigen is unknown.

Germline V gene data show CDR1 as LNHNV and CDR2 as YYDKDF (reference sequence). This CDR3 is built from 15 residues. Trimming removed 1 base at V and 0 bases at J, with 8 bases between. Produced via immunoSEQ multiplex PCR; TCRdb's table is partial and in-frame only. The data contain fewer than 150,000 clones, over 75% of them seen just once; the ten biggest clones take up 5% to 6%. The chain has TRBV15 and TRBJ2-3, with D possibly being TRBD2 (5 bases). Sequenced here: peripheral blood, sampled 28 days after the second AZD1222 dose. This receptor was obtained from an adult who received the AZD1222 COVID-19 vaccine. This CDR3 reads CATSRVPSSTDTQYF. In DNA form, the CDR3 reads TGTGCCACCAGCAGAGTCCCTAGCAGCACAGATACGCAGTATTTT. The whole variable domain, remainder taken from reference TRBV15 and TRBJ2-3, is DAMVIQNPRYQVTQFGKPVTLSCSQTLNHNVMYWYQQKSSQAPKLLFHYYDKDFNNEADTPDNFQSRRPNTSFCFLDIRSPGLGDTAMYLCATSRVPSSTDTQYFGPGTRLTVL.